The 29 T cell receptor beta chains in this list originate from one sample, sequenced in a study of T-cell memory formation after mild COVID-19. MiXCR, applied by TCRdb to the 5' RACE reads, yields one record per CDR3 protein. The table has tens of thousands of distinct CDR3 sequences, around 7.2% seen once. The source material was PBMCs or a T cell subset sorted from them (not recorded which). The receptors here all came from a man aged 18 to 29 who had mild COVID-19 (a few samples of this study predate the infection). Cell type and time point are not known.

In its sample, this clonotype was seen a few times. The rearrangement joins TRBV6-2 or TRBV6-3 to TRBJ2-2; the D gene is possibly TRBD1 (6 bases). The CDR3 loop spans 15 amino acids. Trimming took off 6 bases at V and 5 bases at J, with 16 bases between the two ends. CDR1 is MNHEY and CDR2 is SVGEGT in the germline V gene. CDR3 amino acids: CASSLQGPRTGELFF. The CDR3 nucleotides are TGTGCCAGCAGCCTACAGGGCCCAAGGACCGGGGAGCTGTTTTTT.

This clonotype came up a few times. V usage is TRBV28 and J usage is TRBJ2-7, with 8 bases lining up with TRBD1. The CDR3 has 14 amino acids. Per germline, CDR1 MDHEN and CDR2 SYDVKM. After removal of 6 bases from V and 4 bases from J, the junction contained 8 bases not matched to a gene. In DNA form, the CDR3 reads TGTGCCAGCAGCGAGGGACAGGAGTCGTACGAGCAGTACGTC. It yields the protein CASSEGQESYEQYV.

Remarks on this clonotype: A read error may be the cause here, since a much bigger clone is one base away. In this CDR3 the conserved last residue, phenylalanine or tryptophan, is missing, so a read error is likely. The chain recombines TRBV7-2 with TRBJ2-5; 9 bases line up with TRBD2. The CDR3 consists of 13 residues. V gave up 3 bases and J gave up 7 bases; unmatched junction bases: 3. Germline assignment: CDR1 SGHTA and CDR2 FQGNSA. CDR3 protein: CASSFEAGGTQYL. For the CDR3, the DNA is TGTGCCAGCAGCTTCGAAGCGGGGGGGACCCAGTACTTA.

This clonotype was seen repeatedly, ten times or more. The rearrangement joins TRBV7-9 to TRBJ2-7; tentative D call: TRBD2 (5 bases). V was clipped by 5 bases and J by 4 bases, with 12 bases between them. The CDR3 loop spans 13 amino acids. Per the germline V gene, CDR1 is SEHNR and CDR2 is FQNEAQ (reference sequence). The CDR3 sequence is CASSRPREYEQYF. CDR3 coding DNA: TGTGCCAGCAGCCGTCCGAGGGAATACGAGCAGTACTTC.

Many counts were recorded for this clonotype. The rearrangement joins TRBV5-4 to TRBJ2-1, with D tentatively TRBD1 or TRBD2 (5 bases each). V gave up 4 bases and J gave up 0 bases, with 11 bases separating them. The germline V gene encodes CDR1 SGHNT and CDR2 YYREEE (reference sequence). The CDR3 has 15 residues. In DNA, the CDR3 is TGTGCCAGCAGCCTCGGGACCGGCTCCTACAATGAGCAGTTCTTC. Translated, it gives CASSLGTGSYNEQFF. Filled out from reference TRBV5-4 and TRBJ2-1, the complete variable domain reads ETGVTQSPTHLIKTRGQQVTLRCSSQSGHNTVSWYQQALGQGPQFIFQYYREEENGRGNFPPRFSGLQFPNYSSELNVNALELDDSALYLCASSLGTGSYNEQFFGPGTRLTVL.

This CDR3 is CATQRGGGTQYF. CDR3 nucleotide sequence: TGTGCCACACAGCGGGGAGGTGGGACCCAGTACTTC. The gene calls are TRBV6-2 or TRBV6-3 and TRBJ2-5, with 7 bases aligning to TRBD2. Losses at the gene ends were 10 bases for V and 7 bases for J; bases not matched to a gene: 9. Germline-derived CDR1 and CDR2 are MNHEY and SVGEGT. There are 12 residues in the CDR3.

This clonotype came up many times. The chain couples TRBV5-1 to TRBJ2-1; possibly TRBD1 for D (7 bases). The CDR3 totals 12 residues. Trimming removed 3 bases from V and 8 bases from J, with 9 bases in between. The germline V gene encodes CDR1 SGHRS and CDR2 YFSETQ. The CDR3 sequence is CASSSGGHEQFF. The DNA of the CDR3 is TGCGCCAGCAGCTCAGGGGGGCATGAGCAGTTCTTC.

The rearrangement links TRBV7-9 to TRBJ2-7, with TRBD1 matching 7 bases. CDR1 SEHNR and CDR2 FQNEAQ come from the germline V gene (reference sequence). V trimming: 5 bases; J trimming: 1 base; junction bases outside the gene matches: 5. This CDR3 has 14 amino acids. The CDR3 here is CASSPRDRSYEQYF. CDR3 in DNA: TGTGCCAGCAGCCCCAGGGACAGATCCTACGAGCAGTACTTC.

This sequence joins TRBV6-5 and TRBJ1-5, with 10 bases aligning to TRBD1. Germline values: CDR1 MNHEY, CDR2 SVGAGI. V shed 6 bases and J 2 bases; nucleotides not matched to a gene: 10. The CDR3 spans 17 residues. The CDR3 DNA sequence: TGTGCCAGCAGGCGGGACAGGGGAGACATAGGCAATCAGCCCCAGCATTTT. Translation: CASRRDRGDIGNQPQHF.

This clonotype was seen a handful of times. J is TRBJ2-3 and V is TRBV24-1; no clear D. The CDR3 totals 15 residues. Between the trimmed V and J ends, which lost 4 bases and 2 bases, there was a span of 12 bases. Looked up from germline, CDR1 is KGHDR and CDR2 is SFDVKD. CDR3 nucleotide sequence: TGTGCCACCAGTGACGGTCGTGTCGACACAGATACGCAGTATTTT. Its translation is CATSDGRVDTDTQYF.

The sample holds a few counts of this clonotype. This chain links TRBV18 with TRBJ2-2; 9 bases fit TRBD1. The CDR3 totals 15 residues. The ends lost 6 bases at V and 1 base at J; junction bases unmatched: 3. Germline CDR1 KGHSH, CDR2 LQKENI. The CDR3 loop reads CASSPGQGNTGELFF. CDR3 in DNA: TGTGCCAGCTCCCCGGGACAGGGGAACACCGGGGAGCTGTTTTTT.

The gene calls are TRBV12-3 or TRBV12-4 and TRBJ1-3, with D maybe TRBD1 (5 bases). Deletions cut 3 bases from V and 7 bases from J, with 16 bases between. The CDR3 covers 15 residues. The CDR3 sequence is CASSFLGPPGNTIYF. The DNA for the CDR3 is TGTGCCAGCAGTTTCCTGGGACCACCGGGGAACACCATATATTTT.

The chain recombines TRBV6-5 with TRBJ1-4; D is ambiguous. The CDR3 length is 14 residues. CDR1 and CDR2 from the germline V gene are MNHEY and SVGAGI. V shed 4 bases and J shed 0 bases, with 6 bases lying between them. In DNA, the CDR3 is TGTGCCAGCAGTTCGAGTGCAACTAATGAAAAACTGTTTTTT. This sequence encodes CASSSSATNEKLFF.

The sample holds a few counts of this clonotype. This chain connects TRBV10-2 to TRBJ2-1, with D perhaps TRBD2 (5 bases). The CDR3 is 13 residues long. CDR1 and CDR2 from the germline V gene are WSHSY and SAAADI. V lost 0 bases and J 12 bases, leaving 12 bases between the germline ends. The CDR3 sequence is CASSESRADRQFF. For the CDR3, the DNA is TGCGCCAGCAGTGAGTCGAGGGCCGATCGGCAGTTCTTC.

In this sample, this clonotype turned up many times. This chain links TRBV5-1 with TRBJ2-5, with D tentatively TRBD1 (6 bases). V gave up 2 bases and J gave up 3 bases, with 14 bases separating them. The CDR3 is 15 amino acids. CDR1 and CDR2 from the germline V gene are SGHRS and YFSETQ. The CDR3: CASSLQGGYEETQYF. CDR3 coding DNA: TGCGCCAGCAGCTTACAGGGCGGCTACGAAGAGACCCAGTACTTC. Variable domain in full (rest from reference TRBV5-1 and TRBJ2-5): KAGVTQTPRYLIKTRGQQVTLSCSPISGHRSVSWYQQTPGQGLQFLFEYFSETQRNKGNFPGRFSGRQFSNSRSEMNVSTLELGDSALYLCASSLQGGYEETQYFGPGTRLLVL.

This clonotype was counted at least ten times. The chain has TRBV24-1 and TRBJ2-5; D call uncertain. This CDR3 is built from 10 residues. Germline V lookup: CDR1 KGHDR, CDR2 SFDVKD. The V end lost 8 bases, the J end lost 5 bases, and 5 bases lay between the germline ends. In DNA, the CDR3 is TGTGCCACCAATAGGGAGACCCAGTACTTC. It is translated as CATNRETQYF.

The chain uses TRBV6-5 and TRBJ2-7, with no clear D. This CDR3 is 16 amino acids long. The V gene lost 2 bases and the J gene lost 0 bases, with 14 bases spanning the gap. The germline V gene encodes CDR1 MNHEY and CDR2 SVGAGI. The CDR3 loop reads CASSYDRTVSSYEQYF. In DNA, the CDR3 is TGTGCCAGCAGTTACGATAGGACCGTTAGCTCCTACGAGCAGTACTTC.

This clonotype was seen ten or more times. The chain joins TRBV20-1 to TRBJ2-3; 7 bases are shared with TRBD2. The junction had 4 bases not matched to a gene; V was cut back by 0 bases and J by 7 bases. The CDR3 covers 13 residues. From germline, CDR1 is DFQATT and CDR2 SNEGSKA (reference sequence). The CDR3 loop is CSARDAGVNTQYF. The CDR3 coding sequence is TGCAGTGCTAGAGATGCGGGGGTGAATACGCAGTATTTT.

There are many counts of this clonotype. The J gene is TRBJ2-7, the V gene TRBV10-2; unclear D gene. Per the germline V gene, CDR1 is WSHSY and CDR2 is SAAADI. V was trimmed by 2 bases and J by 4 bases, leaving 3 bases between them. This CDR3 is built from 11 residues. The CDR3 spells CASSEGYEQYF. CDR3 nucleotides: TGCGCCAGCAGTGAGGGTTACGAGCAGTACTTC.

This clonotype was observed a few times. This chain uses TRBV12-3 or TRBV12-4 with TRBJ2-3; tentative D call: TRBD1 (6 bases). The CDR3 runs 13 residues. V was shortened by 6 bases and J by 1 base, with 8 bases between the two germline ends. The CDR3 protein is CASSNRGTDTQYF. The CDR3 DNA reads as TGTGCCAGCAGCAACAGGGGCACAGATACGCAGTATTTT.

This chain links TRBV9 with TRBJ1-6; D is unclear. V gave up 1 base and J gave up 5 bases, with 7 bases separating them. The CDR3 runs 14 residues. Germline loops: CDR1 SGDLS, CDR2 YYNGEE. This CDR3 reads CASSVRINNSPLHF. The CDR3 DNA sequence: TGTGCCAGCAGCGTAAGAATCAATAATTCACCCCTCCACTTT.

This clonotype was found a few times. The gene calls are TRBV10-2 and TRBJ1-1; 7 bases fit TRBD1. Trimming cost V 0 bases and J 7 bases; bases outside gene matches: 5. This CDR3 is 14 amino acids long. Germline loops: CDR1 WSHSY, CDR2 SAAADI. The CDR3 DNA follows: TGCGCCAGCAGTGAGTCGAGGGACAGCAATGAAGCTTTCTTT. Its translation: CASSESRDSNEAFF.

This clonotype was recorded only once. V and J are TRBV2 and TRBJ1-2, with unresolved D. Deletions cut 3 bases from V and 1 base from J, with 3 bases between. This CDR3 spans 12 amino acids. The germline V gene has CDR1 SNHLY and CDR2 FYNNEI. The CDR3 DNA sequence: TGTGCCAGCAGTGAGAGTAACTATGGCTACACCTTC. Protein: CASSESNYGYTF.

This chain links TRBV7-2 with TRBJ1-1; D remains ambiguous. The CDR3 spans 15 residues. V was trimmed by 7 bases and J by 4 bases, leaving 19 bases between them. The germline CDR1 and CDR2 sequences are SGHTA and FQGNSA. CDR3 sequence (DNA): TGTGCCAGCATCCAAAGTCGGGGAATCGGCACTGAAGCTTTCTTT. It specifies CASIQSRGIGTEAFF.

This clonotype showed up just a few times. The chain is built from TRBV7-2 and TRBJ1-3; TRBD1 matches at 12 bases. Germline loops: CDR1 SGHTA, CDR2 FQGNSA. CDR3 length: 15 amino acids. The V and J ends lost 5 bases and 7 bases, in that order; junction bases with no gene match: 6. The CDR3 is CASSQMGTGGNTIYF. The DNA for the CDR3 is TGTGCCAGCAGCCAGATGGGGACAGGGGGCAACACCATATATTTT.

This clonotype was recorded many times. The V and J genes are TRBV6-5 and TRBJ1-1; TRBD1 might be the D (5 bases). Germline-derived CDR1 and CDR2 are MNHEY and SVGAGI. The V end lost 6 bases, the J end lost 5 bases, and 10 bases lay between the germline ends. The CDR3 totals 12 residues. In nucleotides, the CDR3 is TGTGCCAGCAGCGACAAGGGGACTGAAGCTTTCTTT. It yields the protein CASSDKGTEAFF.

Many counts were recorded for this clonotype. V gene TRBV12-3 or TRBV12-4 combines with J gene TRBJ2-3; D call uncertain. Between the trimmed V and J ends, which lost 1 base and 0 bases, there was a span of 8 bases. This CDR3 is 15 amino acids long. The CDR3 here is CASSLEVLSTDTQYF. CDR3 DNA: TGTGCCAGCAGTTTAGAGGTTCTGAGCACAGATACGCAGTATTTT.

This chain uses TRBV11-2 with TRBJ2-1; the D is unclear. Germline V gives CDR1 SGHAT, CDR2 FQNNGV. The CDR3 length is 11 residues. Trimming left V 0 bases short and J 9 bases short, with 3 bases between. The CDR3 protein is CASSLDFEQFF. In DNA, the CDR3 is TGTGCCAGCAGCTTAGACTTTGAGCAGTTCTTC.

This clonotype was seen more than once but under ten times. J is TRBJ2-7 and V is TRBV10-3; 9 bases fit TRBD1. Trimming cost V 6 bases and J 2 bases; bases outside gene matches: 5. This CDR3 is built from 14 residues. Germline CDR1 ENHRY, CDR2 SYGVKD. CDR3 sequence (DNA): TGTGCCATCAGGGGGACAGGGACAACCTACGAGCAGTACTTC. Protein: CAIRGTGTTYEQYF.